This TCR beta chain was sequenced during a study of blood T cell repertoires in COVID-19. Study background: The United States, Italy and Spain provided the acute and convalescent COVID-19 samples. Sample material is recorded as cDNA or gDNA derived from T cells, B-cell-depleted T cells, or PBMCs.

Original data processing: Cell counts per sample came from amplifying reference gene primers. Sequencing was performed with immunoSEQ multiplex PCR; in TCRdb, only in-frame clones are kept and a portion is missing. For V, J and clone size, that table is used; D and trimming come from the DNA. The sample carries 150,000 to 200,000 clones, around 90% recorded once. Germline V gene lookup returns CDR1 SGHRS and CDR2 YFSETQ. The ends were cut back, 1 base at V and 6 bases at J, with 14 bases in the middle. The CDR3 is 15 residues long. The receptor was derived from a man aged 60 to 75 with COVID-19, enrolled during active disease. This chain links TRBV5-1 with TRBJ2-1; D might be TRBD1 (5 bases). The sample consisted of peripheral blood. For the CDR3, the DNA is TGCGCCAGCAGCTTGAGCTTAGGGGCTGGCAATGAGCAGTTCTTC. Protein sequence: CASSLSLGAGNEQFF. Drawing the rest from reference TRBV5-1 and TRBJ2-1, the complete variable domain is KAGVTQTPRYLIKTRGQQVTLSCSPISGHRSVSWYQQTPGQGLQFLFEYFSETQRNKGNFPGRFSGRQFSNSRSEMNVSTLELGDSALYLCASSLSLGAGNEQFFGPGTRLTVL.